This TCR beta chain was captured by sequencing in a study of a mutant IDH1 vaccine in newly diagnosed glioma. For the study at large: Males made up about 62% and females about 40% of treated patients, whose mean age was approximately 43 years. The therapy given earlier, which was standard therapy, consisted of radiotherapy, temozolomide, or both, and most of the patients received both.

Produced via immunoSEQ multiplex PCR; TCRdb's table is partial and in-frame only. The sample carries under 150,000 clones, roughly 78% recorded once. As for this clone: The antigen is undetermined.

Time point given: week 11, during vaccination. The study gave 300 ug of mutant IDH1 20-mer peptide per vaccine dose, with topical imiquimod. This clonotype was obtained from a man aged 40-49 years with glioma. Sequenced material: PBMCs, taken from a glioma patient whose treatment included an IDH1 peptide vaccine.

CDR3 loop: CASSPAMWRGEETQYF. The CDR3 nucleotides read TGTGCCAGCTCACCAGCCATGTGGCGGGGGGAAGAGACCCAGTACTTC. The chain couples TRBV18 to TRBJ2-5; 8 bases are shared with TRBD2. The CDR3 is 16 amino acids. J gave up 3 bases and V 2 bases, and 8 bases lay outside the gene matches. Germline lookup yields CDR1 KGHSH and CDR2 LQKENI.